This T cell receptor beta chain was observed in a study of metastatic and nonmetastatic thyroid tumors. TCRdb re-called clones from the PCR reads using MiXCR. In the table there are 15,000 to 20,000 clones, 20% to 25% of which are singletons. No patient had received any treatment before thyroid surgery. CDR1 and CDR2 (germline): MGHRA, YSYEKL. This CDR3 is 11 amino acids long. The V end was cut by 3 bases, the J end by 5 bases, with 4 bases between. This clone was recorded at least ten times. The chain carries TRBV4-1 and TRBJ1-1, with D uncertain. The clonotype comes from a male donor with papillary thyroid cancer or a benign thyroid nodule (not recorded which). Some clones in this sample may be carry-over from other donors' samples. The sequencing input was tumor tissue. The CDR3 DNA sequence: TGCGCCAGCAGCCACGAAACTGAAGCTTTCTTT. This translates into CASSHETEAFF.